This TCR beta chain originates from a study of T-cell reconstitution after alpha-beta-depleted transplantation in children. Points from the study as a whole: It was reported that alpha-beta T cells came from several hundred expanded graft clones (about two months after transplant).

The CDR3 totals 15 residues. V trimming: 3 bases; J trimming: 7 bases; junction bases outside the gene matches: 5. Per the germline V gene, CDR1 is SGHRS and CDR2 is YFSETQ. Researchers prepared the TCRbeta library using unique molecular identifiers, the study reports. TCRdb recomputed calls from the PCR reads with MiXCR, one row per CDR3 protein. This repertoire shows around 450,000 distinct CDR3 sequences, roughly 44% found once; its top ten account for around 29%. This clonotype has ten or more counts. The target antigen is unknown. The rearrangement joins TRBV5-1 to TRBJ2-2; TRBD1 agrees at 11 bases. This clonotype was obtained from a girl aged 2 to 9 with aplastic anemia, due to receive a stem cell transplant. The starting material was PBMCs, obtained before TCRalphabeta/CD19-depleted stem cell transplant. The CDR3 spells CASSSGTGGNGELFF. The CDR3 DNA sequence: TGCGCCAGCAGCTCCGGGACAGGGGGAAACGGGGAGCTGTTTTTT.